One TCR beta chain is described in this entry. Its cognate antigen is unknown. The CDR3 is 14 amino acids. V was pared by 7 bases and J by 13 bases, with 13 bases of the junction left unmatched. The germline V gene encodes CDR1 WSHSY and CDR2 SAAADI. The sample belongs to a study of shared clonotypes between healthy human individuals. Study-level results: The naive CD4 repertoires of four donors were compared, and around 5% of clonotypes were shared. Estimated clonotype richness was generally higher in naive than memory subsets.

The data were produced by immunoSEQ multiplex PCR, yet TCRdb's version contains in-frame clones alone and is incomplete. Seen here are about 2 million clones, 85% to 95% observed once, and the top ten hold 0.13%. The V and J genes are TRBV10-2 and TRBJ2-1; 10 bases agree with TRBD2. The source is a man between 18 and 29 years old in good health. The sample taken for sequencing was naive CD4+ T cells sorted from blood. The subset: CD45RA+ positively selected. CDR3 residues: CASNSGGVIGSQFF. In DNA, the CDR3 is TGCGCCAGCAACAGCGGGGGGGTCATCGGGTCACAGTTCTTC.